This T cell receptor (beta chain) was observed in a study of T cell repertoires in cytomegalovirus infection. About the research overall: It can be stated that public TCR beta signatures indicated CMV infection as well as a matching HLA type.

TCRdb passed the reads through MiXCR, listing each CDR3 protein once. The table includes around 310,000 distinct CDR3 sequences, about 29% detected once. Of note for this clonotype: Its antigen is unknown.

There are 12 residues in the CDR3. V was clipped by 5 bases and J by 7 bases, with 11 bases between them. Study-level findings and limits: In two of eight donors, the top clonotype was HLA-C-restricted CMV-specific. Public TCR beta family frequency separated CMV-and-HLA carriers, including in an independent cohort.

The receptor was isolated from a human donor in good health (CMV status not recorded). Some clones in this sample may be carry-over from other donors' samples. The sequencing used cultured PBMCs, collected from culture after CMV antigen stimulation. V usage is TRBV12-3 or TRBV12-4 and J usage is TRBJ1-2; D remains unclear. CDR3 loop: CASSPPYAGYTF. CDR3 coding DNA: TGTGCCAGCAGTCCCCCGTATGCTGGCTACACCTTC.